The rows below give T cell receptor beta chains drawn from one sample of a study of technical replicates of blood from several donors. Here immunoSEQ multiplex PCR was the method, and the copy in TCRdb shows in-frame clones only, minus some. The sample yields tens of thousands of clones, 92% seen once. What was sequenced was T cells isolated from PBMCs. The source of these receptors is a human donor in good health. Both conserved end residues are trimmed from each CDR3. Some rows have no size entry. The others give once, few or many, or a class for an expanded clone.

cdr3_aa v_call clone_size
ASSLGGISADTQY TRBV27 NA
ASSPPLAVGLNEQF TRBV27 NA
ASSMRDRTTEAF TRBV19 NA
ASSSGSYEQY TRBV28 NA
ATSRDRGRPTDTQY TRBV15 NA
AWSAFPGASGNTIY TRBV30 NA
ASSLGLALETQY TRBV4-1 NA
ASSLASSGANVLT TRBV7-9 NA
ASSERQGARYEQY TRBV7-3 NA
ASSFETGGLSYEQY TRBV28 NA
ASTSGQGASEQY TRBV9 once
ASTSTGTNYGYT TRBV6-5 NA
ASSDSGQGESEQF TRBV10-1 NA
ASSQGLTTQPQH TRBV7-2 NA
ASSLLWQGSYNEQF TRBV27 NA
ASSLGLEQGGETQY TRBV7-7 NA
ASKSGRLATGELF TRBV6-5 NA
ASSPRDSEGFYYGYT TRBV7-2 NA
ASSLIGRGETQY TRBV7-9 NA
ASSVTGTTYEQY TRBV7-3 NA
ASSFVGEGYT TRBV5-1 NA
ASSLDREQY TRBV11-3 NA
ASSLGTNYGYT TRBV27 NA
ASSLSGRRAGELF TRBV9 NA
ASGSGSNEF TRBV2 NA
ASSIGTVNEKLF TRBV19 NA
ATSRVWGASGRARETQY TRBV15 NA
ASSYGGMAYEQY TRBV19 NA
ASSQDLREGDEQF TRBV4-2 NA
AWTQYRLNTEAF TRBV30 NA
ASSDRVGNEQF TRBV7-3 NA
ASSSGAEAF TRBV11-3 once
AWSVLAEAF TRBV30 NA
ASSKTGETEAF TRBV6-4 NA
ASSQIYGGGLYEQY TRBV4-3 NA
ASSWGATNEKLF TRBV5-6 NA
ASSYSGQYSGNTIY TRBV28 NA
ASSQSQPAVGELF TRBV16 NA
AWSTSLGNTIY TRBV30 NA
ASSEGTGGATDTQY TRBV6-4 NA
ASSESGGRKDEQF TRBV10-1 NA
ASSLLVSLTEAF TRBV7-8 NA
ASSLTDRELWSSGNTIY TRBV11-3 NA
ASSRTGVQPQH TRBV6-5 NA
ASSSADRAPYEQY TRBV13 NA